This T cell receptor beta chain was sequenced during a study of blood T cell repertoires in COVID-19. This table comes from immunoSEQ multiplex PCR, and its TCRdb copy is limited to in-frame clones, with some not included. The repertoire holds roughly 39,000 clones, with roughly 87% as singletons. After removal of 0 bases from V and 3 bases from J, the junction contained 5 bases not matched to a gene. CDR3 length: 15 residues. Germline V gene data show CDR1 as SGDLS and CDR2 as YYNGEE. The chain combines TRBV9 with TRBJ1-1, with 7 nucleotides matching TRBD1. This sequence was found in a woman older than 75 with active COVID-19. The source material was peripheral blood. The CDR3, as DNA: TGTGCCAGCAGCGTAGGGGGCAGGGGGGACACTGAAGCTTTCTTT. Encoded protein: CASSVGGRGDTEAFF.